This T cell receptor beta chain was found in a study of T cell responses to AZD1222 COVID-19 vaccine. Study-wide context: Second-dose timings of about 4 or about 12 weeks were pooled. Study-level findings and limits: Females outnumbered males among donors, who were mostly white British; clonal diversity was possibly underestimated. Among those given AZD1222, only 5 to 7 were seropositive at baseline. Repertoire collection took place solely once the T cell response had peaked.

In its sample, this clone was seen a few times. Its antigen is as yet unknown. The V gene lost 4 bases and the J gene lost 2 bases, with 12 bases spanning the gap. CDR3 length equals 15 residues. Germline loops: CDR1 MNHEY, CDR2 SMNVEV (reference sequence). Measured with immunoSEQ multiplex PCR; TCRdb has only the in-frame clones, and not every one. Of 94,000 or so clones in the sample, roughly 90% were seen once. V is TRBV27 and J is TRBJ2-1, with no clear D. The sample was peripheral blood, taken on day 0 of AZD1222 vaccination. This TCR was sampled from an adult in good health. CDR3 loop: CASSSPPIPYNEQFF. DNA for the CDR3: TGTGCCAGCAGTTCCCCTCCGATTCCCTACAATGAGCAGTTCTTC.